A single sample is the source of the 21 T cell receptor beta chains below, sequenced in a study of T-cell reconstitution after alpha-beta-depleted transplantation in children. TCRbeta library preparation incorporated unique molecular identifiers. One entry per CDR3 protein, called by TCRdb with MiXCR from the PCR reads. The sample contains 250,000 to 350,000 distinct CDR3 sequences, 9.5% to 10% of which appear only once. Sample: PBMCs from the stem cell graft donor, taken from the stem cell graft. These receptors came from a human donor who donated a stem cell graft to a child with SCID.

This clonotype showed up many times. The chain joins TRBV6-1 to TRBJ2-6, with 8 bases aligning to TRBD1. V lost 5 bases to trimming and J lost 8 bases; unmatched junction nucleotides: 8. The CDR3 totals 15 residues. The germline V gene encodes CDR1 MNHNS and CDR2 SASEGT. The CDR3 bases are TGTGCCAGCAGTAGGACAGGGTTGCCGACCAACGTCCTGACTTTC. This encodes CASSRTGLPTNVLTF.

This clonotype was counted only a few times. V and J are TRBV18 and TRBJ2-6; 9 bases are a match to TRBD1. The CDR3 has 17 residues. Germline assignment: CDR1 KGHSH and CDR2 LQKENI. J gave up 2 bases and V 1 base, and 3 bases lay outside the gene matches. CDR3 nucleotide sequence: TGTGCCAGCTCACCACAGGACAGGGGAACTGGGGCCAACGTCCTGACTTTC. Translating it yields CASSPQDRGTGANVLTF.

Only a few counts were recorded for this clonotype. The V and J genes are TRBV20-1 and TRBJ1-1, with D unclear. This CDR3 has 15 residues. Per germline, CDR1 DFQATT and CDR2 SNEGSKA (reference sequence). Trimming shortened V by 0 bases and J by 2 bases, and 13 bases separated the two germline ends. As DNA, the CDR3 is TGCAGTGCTAGAGATCCACGGGGATATAACACTGAAGCTTTCTTT. Translated: CSARDPRGYNTEAFF.

This clonotype was detected a few times. This chain connects TRBV4-1 to TRBJ1-3; D uncertain. CDR1 is MGHRA and CDR2 is YSYEKL in the germline V gene. The CDR3 consists of 13 residues. The V end lost 1 base, the J end lost 9 bases, and 10 bases lay between the germline ends. DNA of the CDR3: TGCGCCAGCAGCCAAGTTCTATCCGGCACCATATATTTT. Protein: CASSQVLSGTIYF.

CDR3 coding DNA: TGTGCCAGCAGCCAAGAGTTCGGGGGGCGAGAGCAGTACTTC. Translated: CASSQEFGGREQYF. The V gene is TRBV4-2, the J gene TRBJ2-7, with D possibly TRBD2 on 7 matching bases. This CDR3 contains 14 residues. The germline gives CDR1 LGHNA, CDR2 YNFKEQ. Trimming took off 0 bases at V and 7 bases at J, with 13 bases between the two ends.

The chain has TRBV5-1 and TRBJ1-1, with D possibly matching TRBD1 (5 bases). The CDR3 has 16 amino acids. The germline V gene has CDR1 SGHRS and CDR2 YFSETQ. V was cut by 3 bases and J by 0 bases, with 15 bases left in between. This CDR3 reads CASSSHGTAMNTEAFF. In nucleotides, the CDR3 is TGCGCCAGCAGCTCCCACGGGACGGCAATGAACACTGAAGCTTTCTTT. The full variable domain, completed using reference TRBV5-1 and TRBJ1-1, is KAGVTQTPRYLIKTRGQQVTLSCSPISGHRSVSWYQQTPGQGLQFLFEYFSETQRNKGNFPGRFSGRQFSNSRSEMNVSTLELGDSALYLCASSSHGTAMNTEAFFGQGTRLTVV.

This chain connects TRBV10-3 to TRBJ1-1; 9 bases line up with TRBD1. Trimming cost V 3 bases and J 2 bases; bases outside gene matches: 4. Germline lookup yields CDR1 ENHRY and CDR2 SYGVKD. The CDR3 contains 15 residues. The CDR3 bases are TGTGCCATCAGTGATCGGGACAGGGCAAACACTGAAGCTTTCTTT. This sequence encodes CAISDRDRANTEAFF.

This clonotype was detected many times. This rearrangement joins TRBV5-1 to TRBJ1-5; no clear D gene. Germline V gene data show CDR1 as SGHRS and CDR2 as YFSETQ. V lost 0 bases, J lost 6 bases, and 7 bases lay in between. The CDR3 contains 13 residues. The CDR3 sequence: CASSLGVGQPQHF. CDR3 nucleotide sequence: TGCGCCAGCAGCTTGGGGGTAGGTCAGCCCCAGCATTTT. Drawing the rest from reference TRBV5-1 and TRBJ1-5, the complete variable domain is KAGVTQTPRYLIKTRGQQVTLSCSPISGHRSVSWYQQTPGQGLQFLFEYFSETQRNKGNFPGRFSGRQFSNSRSEMNVSTLELGDSALYLCASSLGVGQPQHFGDGTRLSIL.

This clonotype was observed a handful of times. The rearrangement uses TRBV25-1 and TRBJ2-5, with D tentatively TRBD2 (6 bases). V was cut by 1 base and J by 4 bases, with 16 bases left in between. CDR1 is MGHDK, CDR2 SYGVNS, per germline. This CDR3 is built from 16 residues. CDR3 in amino acids: CASSESGGARLETQYF. The CDR3 nucleotides are TGTGCCAGCAGTGAATCAGGAGGGGCACGTTTAGAGACCCAGTACTTC.

This chain connects TRBV5-1 to TRBJ2-3, with D possibly called TRBD1 or TRBD2 (6 bases each). This CDR3 is 14 amino acids long. Germline CDR1 is SGHRS and CDR2 is YFSETQ. The V gene lost 7 bases and the J gene lost 6 bases, with 18 bases spanning the gap. CDR3 DNA sequence: TGCGCCAGCGCCCGGGGGCTCTCAGGGGATACGCAGTATTTT. As protein: CASARGLSGDTQYF.

This clonotype has ten or more counts. The rearrangement joins TRBV7-6 to TRBJ1-1; D not certain. V was cut by 1 base and J by 6 bases, with 12 bases left in between. This CDR3 region has 14 residues. In germline, CDR1 is SGHVS, CDR2 FNYEAQ. The CDR3, as DNA: TGTGCCAGCAGCTTAGGCGTCGACGGCGCTGAAGCTTTCTTT. Encoded protein: CASSLGVDGAEAFF.

This clonotype was detected a few times. This sequence joins TRBV5-1 and TRBJ2-1; D is tentatively TRBD1 or TRBD2 (5 bases each). Trimming shortened V by 0 bases and J by 7 bases, and 17 bases separated the two germline ends. The CDR3 length is 16 residues. The germline V gene has CDR1 SGHRS and CDR2 YFSETQ. The DNA for the CDR3 is TGCGCCAGCAGCTTGGGAGCCGGGGCCCTCCAAAATGAGCAGTTCTTC. It translates to CASSLGAGALQNEQFF.

The gene calls are TRBV12-3 or TRBV12-4 and TRBJ1-1; the D gene is possibly TRBD1 (6 bases). With 6 bases removed from V and 4 bases from J, the gap between germline ends came to 18 bases. The CDR3 totals 15 residues. The CDR3 coding sequence is TGTGCCAGCAGCCTAAGGGGGGGGAGTCCCACTGAAGCTTTCTTT. Its translation: CASSLRGGSPTEAFF.

This clonotype was recorded a few times. The chain has TRBV5-1 and TRBJ1-2; D gene uncertain. CDR1 and CDR2 from the germline V gene are SGHRS and YFSETQ. The CDR3 contains 13 residues. The V end lost 0 bases, the J end lost 7 bases, and 10 bases lay between the germline ends. The CDR3 DNA reads TGCGCCAGCAGCTTGGCCGGGTATAGTGGCTACACCTTC. Translating it yields CASSLAGYSGYTF. The full variable domain, completed using reference TRBV5-1 and TRBJ1-2, is KAGVTQTPRYLIKTRGQQVTLSCSPISGHRSVSWYQQTPGQGLQFLFEYFSETQRNKGNFPGRFSGRQFSNSRSEMNVSTLELGDSALYLCASSLAGYSGYTFGSGTRLTVV.

The chain combines TRBV27 with TRBJ1-5; D is unclear. The length of the CDR3 is 14 residues. V was trimmed by 2 bases and J by 6 bases, leaving 11 bases between them. CDR1 MNHEY and CDR2 SMNVEV come from the germline V gene (reference sequence). CDR3 in amino acids: CASSLTGVVQPQHF. CDR3 DNA sequence: TGTGCCAGCAGTTTAACCGGGGTTGTTCAGCCCCAGCATTTT.

This clonotype was observed many times. The gene calls are TRBV9 and TRBJ2-7, with D possibly TRBD2 on 7 matching bases. V lost 3 bases and J lost 2, with 12 bases in between. The germline V gene has CDR1 SGDLS and CDR2 YYNGEE. This CDR3 is built from 14 residues. The CDR3 DNA reads as TGTGCCAGCAGCGAAGAGGGGGGGGCCTACGAGCAGTACTTC. Its protein is CASSEEGGAYEQYF.

The chain links TRBV19 to TRBJ2-3; D gene unclear. This CDR3 region has 15 residues. The ends were cut back, 4 bases at V and 0 bases at J, with 11 bases in the middle. The germline V gene has CDR1 LNHDA and CDR2 SQIVND (reference sequence). The DNA of the CDR3 is TGTGCCAGTAGTAATGAACCGGCTAGCACAGATACGCAGTATTTT. It encodes CASSNEPASTDTQYF.

This clonotype was detected a few times. The chain joins TRBV11-3 to TRBJ1-2; D is ambiguous. In germline, CDR1 is SGHNT, CDR2 YENEEA. V gave up 5 bases and J gave up 8 bases, with 12 bases separating them. This CDR3 is 12 amino acids long. CDR3 sequence (DNA): TGTGCCAGCAGCGCCTCCGGGATCGGCTACACCTTC. This sequence encodes CASSASGIGYTF.

The gene calls are TRBV12-3 or TRBV12-4 and TRBJ1-2; 8 nucleotides agree with TRBD1. The CDR3 contains 14 residues. Trimming cost V 5 bases and J 8 bases; bases outside gene matches: 10. CDR3 amino acids: CASSNQDRDGGYTF. The CDR3 DNA is TGTGCCAGCAGTAACCAGGACAGGGATGGAGGCTACACCTTC.

The CDR3 DNA reads as TGCAGTGCTAGCGACAGGGCGAACACTGAAGCTTTCTTT. This gives the protein CSASDRANTEAFF. V usage is TRBV20-1 and J usage is TRBJ1-1, with 7 bases identical to TRBD1. Per germline, CDR1 DFQATT and CDR2 SNEGSKA (reference sequence). The V gene end was trimmed by 3 bases and the J gene end by 1 base; junction bases not matched to a gene: 2. The CDR3 has 13 residues.

This clonotype occurred a few times. The chain recombines TRBV29-1 with TRBJ1-6; 10 positions agree with TRBD1. The CDR3 contains 15 residues. Losses at the gene ends were 2 bases for V and 10 bases for J; bases not matched to a gene: 8. The germline V gene has CDR1 SQVTM and CDR2 ANQGSEA. In nucleotides, the CDR3 is TGCAGCGTTGAACCGGACAGGGGGTACGGATCACCCCTCCACTTT. Translated: CSVEPDRGYGSPLHF. Supplemented by reference TRBV29-1 and TRBJ1-6, the full variable domain reads SAVISQKPSRDICQRGTSLTIQCQVDSQVTMMFWYRQQPGQSLTLIATANQGSEATYESGFVIDKFPISRPNLTFSTLTVSNMSPEDSSIYLCSVEPDRGYGSPLHFGNGTRLTVT.